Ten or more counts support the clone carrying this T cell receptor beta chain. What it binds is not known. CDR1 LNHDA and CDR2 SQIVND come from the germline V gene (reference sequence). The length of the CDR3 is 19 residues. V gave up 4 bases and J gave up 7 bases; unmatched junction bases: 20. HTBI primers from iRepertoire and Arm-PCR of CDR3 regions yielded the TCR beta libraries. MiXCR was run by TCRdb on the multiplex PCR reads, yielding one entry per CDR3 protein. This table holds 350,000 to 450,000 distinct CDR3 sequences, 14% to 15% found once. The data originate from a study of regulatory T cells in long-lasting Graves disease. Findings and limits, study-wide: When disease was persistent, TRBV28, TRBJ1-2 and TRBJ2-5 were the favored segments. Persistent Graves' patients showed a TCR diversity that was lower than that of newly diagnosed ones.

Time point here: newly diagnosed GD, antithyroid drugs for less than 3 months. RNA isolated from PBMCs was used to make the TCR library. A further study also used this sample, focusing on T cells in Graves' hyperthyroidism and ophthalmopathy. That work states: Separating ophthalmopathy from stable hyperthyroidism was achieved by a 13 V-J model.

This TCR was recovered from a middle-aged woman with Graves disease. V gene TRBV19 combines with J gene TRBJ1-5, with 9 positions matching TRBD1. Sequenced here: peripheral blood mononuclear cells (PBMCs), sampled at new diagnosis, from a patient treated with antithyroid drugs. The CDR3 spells CASSTPGTGSRPGEQPQHF. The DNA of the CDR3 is TGTGCCAGTAGTACCCCCGGGACAGGGAGCCGTCCAGGGGAGCAGCCCCAGCATTTT.